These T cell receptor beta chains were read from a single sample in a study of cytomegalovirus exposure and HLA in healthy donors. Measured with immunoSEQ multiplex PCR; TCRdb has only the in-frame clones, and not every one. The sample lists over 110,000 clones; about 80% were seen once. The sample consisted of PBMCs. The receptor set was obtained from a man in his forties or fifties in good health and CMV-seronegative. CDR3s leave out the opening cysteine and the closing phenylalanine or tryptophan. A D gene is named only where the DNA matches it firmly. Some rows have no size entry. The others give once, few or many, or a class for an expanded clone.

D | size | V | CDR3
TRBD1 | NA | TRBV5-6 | ASSARDRGLTEAF
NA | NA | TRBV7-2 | ASSLRGSGNTIY
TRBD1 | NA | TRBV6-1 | ASSERDRDLLGLNTEAF
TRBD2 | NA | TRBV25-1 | ASFPGGVGGANVLT
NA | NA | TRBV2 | ASSLAQVGYGYT
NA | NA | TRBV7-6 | ASSLAPTQETQY
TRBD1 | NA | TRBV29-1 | SVAGGRYGYT
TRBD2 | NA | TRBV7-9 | ASSLTSGAYEQY
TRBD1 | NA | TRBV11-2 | ASSSDRAGGYT
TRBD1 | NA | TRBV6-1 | ASRAPGQTIYGYT
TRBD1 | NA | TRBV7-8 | ASSSGQGTNTEAF
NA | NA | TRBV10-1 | ASSEQQNTEAF
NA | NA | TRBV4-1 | ASSQDPTGLYGYT
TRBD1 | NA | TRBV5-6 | ASSLVAGGISPLH
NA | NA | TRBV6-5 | ASSYWGVNTEAF
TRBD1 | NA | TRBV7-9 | ASSSDRGPGNTIY
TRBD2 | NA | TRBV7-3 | ASSPLAGGPGEQF
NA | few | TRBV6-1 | ASSLTRAAQY
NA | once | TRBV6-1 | ASVPSGVGFEKLF
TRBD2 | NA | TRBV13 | ASSLGAGGSYNEQF
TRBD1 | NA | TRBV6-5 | ASRADRVVYEQY
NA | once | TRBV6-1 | ASNPSERGAF
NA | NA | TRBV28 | ASKQRDYGYT
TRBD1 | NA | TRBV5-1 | ASSNTGAEQY
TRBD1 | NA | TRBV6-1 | ASSEAPGQVYEQY
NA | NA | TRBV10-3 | AIRSDWGLKNEQF
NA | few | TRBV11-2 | ASSLARGANGANVLT
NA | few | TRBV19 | ASSVLATNEKLF